These T cell receptor beta chains were read from a single sample in a study of blood T cell repertoires in COVID-19. Data came from immunoSEQ multiplex PCR; TCRdb stores just in-frame clones and leaves some out. The table records 55,000 to 90,000 clones, 86% of them present only once. The sample was peripheral blood. Source of these receptors: a man aged 65 to 85 with active COVID-19. Both conserved end residues are part of each CDR3.

TRBJ2-1,TRBV2,CASSEGGAYNEQFF
TRBJ2-7,TRBV3-1/TRBV3-2,CASSQAPGHLYEQYF
TRBJ2-1,TRBV28,CASSESGNNEQFF
TRBJ2-1,TRBV5-1,CASSLVGLAGGHEQFF
TRBJ2-1,TRBV24-1,CATTRGGPLNEQFF
TRBJ1-5,TRBV28,CASSSRDRPLGHNQPQHF
TRBJ2-7,TRBV3-1/TRBV3-2,CASSPVGGGTYEQYF
TRBJ2-3,TRBV11-3,CASSLGPDFHTQYF
TRBJ1-1,TRBV19,CASSRSADTEAFF
TRBJ2-5,TRBV30,CAWSVLASGNQETQYF
TRBJ2-1,TRBV10-3,CAISESIGAPSSYNEQFF
TRBJ1-1,TRBV24-1,CATSDPDRAGPGEAFF
TRBJ2-7,TRBV19,CASSIASGGTYEQYF
TRBJ2-3,TRBV6-4,CASSHLAGASTDTQYF
TRBJ1-3,TRBV19,CASSGPDSSSGNTIYF
TRBJ2-5,TRBV27,CASSLSVAGRETQYF
TRBJ2-6,TRBV7-8,CASSLGTAYSGANVLTF
TRBJ2-5,TRBV11-2,CASSLGGDGQYF
TRBJ2-5,TRBV25-1,CASSGSLVPGETQYF
TRBJ2-7,TRBV5-4,CASSLGQGRNEQYF
TRBJ2-7,TRBV6-5,CASSRLGDSYEQYF
TRBJ2-7,TRBV15,CATSRELGLAGDEQYF
TRBJ2-3,TRBV7-9,CASSLGGLAGADTQYF
TRBJ1-6,TRBV7-9,CASSPQGAGNSALHF
TRBJ2-5,TRBV11-1,CASSPTGVEETQYF
TRBJ2-7,TRBV18,CASSVAGGLDEQYF
TRBJ2-7,TRBV7-2,CASSDTGLLAEWEYF
TRBJ1-4,TRBV5-1,CASSPGRGDEKLFF
TRBJ1-6,TRBV7-3,CASSLTGDPGNSPLHF
TRBJ1-3,TRBV30,CAWSVAHAGSGNTIYF
TRBJ2-2,TRBV27,CATTDAGELFF
TRBJ2-4,TRBV27,CASGNGGVGVAKNIQYF
TRBJ2-7,TRBV7-8,CASSPPGGPYEQYF
TRBJ2-1,TRBV27,CASRTGLTGSYNEQFF
TRBJ2-7,TRBV18,CASSPGQGPWQQYF
TRBJ2-1,TRBV5-4,CASSLASGRVSYNEQFF
TRBJ2-1,TRBV4-3,CASSVQRGWGDEQFF
TRBJ2-7,TRBV7-8,CASSFGQGGAYEQYF
TRBJ2-5,TRBV25-1,CASSEPGGVETQYF
TRBJ1-1,TRBV6-5,CASSFLTGGDTEAFF
TRBJ1-2,TRBV15,CATSPAGADYGYTF
TRBJ2-7,TRBV5-8,CASSPRTGSYEQYF
TRBJ2-7,TRBV12-3/TRBV12-4,CASSRPGVVEQYF
TRBJ1-1,TRBV10-3,CAIRSGTGNTEAFF
TRBJ2-4,TRBV27,CASSSMARTGRLAAKGAKNIQYF
TRBJ2-7,TRBV5-4,CASSPTPGGSYEQYF
TRBJ2-3,TRBV28,CASTTGAGGTDTQYF
TRBJ2-1,TRBV5-1,CASTTGDFYNEQFF
TRBJ2-7,TRBV3-1/TRBV3-2,CASSHPLAGPPYEQYF
TRBJ1-1,TRBV5-1,CASSQGGITEAFF
TRBJ1-5,TRBV19,CASSPNRGGNQPQHF